This T cell receptor (beta chain) was recorded in a study of cytomegalovirus exposure and HLA in healthy donors. Sequencing was performed with immunoSEQ multiplex PCR; in TCRdb, only in-frame clones are kept and a portion is missing. The sample yields around 300,000 clones, roughly nine tenths seen once. CDR3 length equals 15 residues. V dropped 6 bases and J dropped 6 bases, with 18 bases sitting between them. Germline-derived CDR1 and CDR2 are LNHDA and SQIVND (reference sequence). Sequencing was performed on PBMCs. This TCR was recovered from a woman in her 30s in good health and CMV-seropositive. The genes are TRBV19 and TRBJ2-1; D possibly matches TRBD1 or TRBD2 (5 bases each). CDR3 DNA: TGTGCCAGTAGGCCAAGGGACGGCCAGTTCAATGAGCAGTTCTTC. It encodes CASRPRDGQFNEQFF.